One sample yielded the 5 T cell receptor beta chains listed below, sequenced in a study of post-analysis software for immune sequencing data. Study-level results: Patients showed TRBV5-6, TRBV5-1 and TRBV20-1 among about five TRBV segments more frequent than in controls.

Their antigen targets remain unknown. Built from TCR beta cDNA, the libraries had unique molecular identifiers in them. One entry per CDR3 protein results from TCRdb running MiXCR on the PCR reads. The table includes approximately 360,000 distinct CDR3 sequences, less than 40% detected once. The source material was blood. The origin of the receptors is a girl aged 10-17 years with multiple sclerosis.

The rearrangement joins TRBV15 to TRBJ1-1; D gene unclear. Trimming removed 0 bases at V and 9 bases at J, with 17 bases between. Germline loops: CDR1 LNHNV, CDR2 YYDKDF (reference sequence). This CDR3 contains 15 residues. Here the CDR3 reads CATSREELGTTKAFF. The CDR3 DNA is TGTGCCACCAGCAGAGAGGAGTTGGGTACAACTAAAGCTTTCTTT.

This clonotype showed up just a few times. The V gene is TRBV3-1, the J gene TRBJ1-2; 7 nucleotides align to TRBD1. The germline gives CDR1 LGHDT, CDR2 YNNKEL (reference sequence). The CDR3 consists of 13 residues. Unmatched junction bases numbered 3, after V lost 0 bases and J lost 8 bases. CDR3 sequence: CASSQDLGGGYTF. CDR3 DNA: TGTGCCAGCAGCCAAGATCTAGGGGGCGGCTACACCTTC.

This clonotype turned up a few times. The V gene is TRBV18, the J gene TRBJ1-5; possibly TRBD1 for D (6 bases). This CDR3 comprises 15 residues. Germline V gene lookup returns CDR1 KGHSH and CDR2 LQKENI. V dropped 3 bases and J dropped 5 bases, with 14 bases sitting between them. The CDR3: CASSPIQGKDQPQHF. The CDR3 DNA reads TGTGCCAGCTCACCGATTCAGGGGAAGGATCAGCCCCAGCATTTT.

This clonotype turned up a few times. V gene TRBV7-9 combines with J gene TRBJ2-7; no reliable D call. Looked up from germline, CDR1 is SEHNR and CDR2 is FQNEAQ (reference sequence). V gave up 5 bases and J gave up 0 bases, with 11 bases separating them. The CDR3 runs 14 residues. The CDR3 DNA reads TGTGCCAGCAGCCTTCCGACGTACTCCTACGAGCAGTACTTC. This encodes CASSLPTYSYEQYF. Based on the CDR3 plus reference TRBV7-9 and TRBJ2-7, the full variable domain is DTGVSQNPRHKITKRGQNVTFRCDPISEHNRLYWYRQTLGQGPEFLTYFQNEAQLEKSRLLSDRFSAERPKGSFSTLEIQRTEQGDSAMYLCASSLPTYSYEQYFGPGTRLTVT.

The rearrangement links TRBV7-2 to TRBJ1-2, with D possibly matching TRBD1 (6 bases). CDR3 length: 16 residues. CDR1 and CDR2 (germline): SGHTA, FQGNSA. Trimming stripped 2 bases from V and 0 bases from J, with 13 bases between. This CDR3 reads CASSLLFRGTNYGYTF. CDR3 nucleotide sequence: TGTGCCAGCAGCTTACTTTTCAGGGGTACTAACTATGGCTACACCTTC.